This entry lists 2 T cell receptor beta chains sequenced from one sample in a study of blood T cell repertoires in COVID-19. TCRdb's table, derived via immunoSEQ multiplex PCR, lists solely in-frame clones and lacks some. The table shows 240,000 or so clones, with about 80% occurring only once. Material for sequencing was peripheral blood. These receptors all stem from a woman of 80 years or more with acute or convalescent COVID-19.

There are a few counts of this clone. The CDR3 protein is CASSLMNRADYGYTF. CDR3 coding DNA: TGTGCCAGCAGCTTGATGAACAGGGCGGACTATGGCTACACCTTC. The chain joins TRBV5-4 to TRBJ1-2, with D possibly TRBD1 on 6 matching bases. V lost 1 base, J lost 3 bases, and 13 bases lay in between. Germline V lookup: CDR1 SGHNT, CDR2 YYREEE (reference sequence). The CDR3 has 15 residues.

This clone was detected only a few times. This chain connects TRBV6-6 to TRBJ2-7; D is unresolved. Germline CDR1 MNHNY, CDR2 SVGAGI (reference sequence). CDR3 length: 12 residues. Trimming took 7 bases from V and 3 from J, leaving 10 bases between them. The CDR3 DNA sequence: TGTGCCAGCAAGGCAGGAAACTACGAGCAGTACTTC. This translates into CASKAGNYEQYF.